This TCR beta chain is from a study of T cell clusters in autoimmune cytopenias. In the study overall: TRB sequencing had a median approximately 50,000 reads and about 2,500 distinct clonotypes per sample.

CDR3 length: 13 residues. Germline values: CDR1 MNHEY, CDR2 SMNVEV (reference sequence). TRB was amplified by touch-down multiplex PCR, primer pools A and B combined. TCRdb reprocessed the multiplex PCR reads and reports one entry per CDR3 protein, with no DNA. The sample's table shows some 4,900 distinct CDR3 sequences. Each sample's input was 250 ng genomic DNA, 38,000 or so genome equivalents. The same sample was also studied in work on T cell repertoires in aging, cancer and after chemotherapy. That source notes: Pre- and post-chemotherapy samples were paired from chronic lymphocytic leukemia patients treated with fludarabine- or bendamustine-based regimens. The whole study produced a dataset of approximately 10 million TCR reads. In healthy donors, age-related TCR diversity loss mainly reflected lost richness.

Sequenced material: peripheral blood. The chain is built from TRBV27 and TRBJ1-5; TCRdb returns TRBD1, unconfirmable since there is no DNA. This sequence was found in a human donor with chronic lymphocytic leukemia. The donor label of this sample is uncertain. CDR3 region: CATSGQKHQPQHF.